These 21 T cell receptor beta chains originate from one sample sequenced in a study of T cell repertoires in cytomegalovirus infection. Antigens for these TCRs are unknown. Each CDR3 protein is one row after TCRdb ran MiXCR on the reads. The sample has nearly 700,000 distinct CDR3 sequences, roughly 33% seen once. Sequencing used cultured PBMCs, obtained from culture after CMV antigen stimulation. These TCRs come from a human donor in good health (CMV status not recorded). Some clones in this sample may be carry-over from other donors' samples.

The sample holds a few counts of this clonotype. The gene calls are TRBV7-9 and TRBJ2-7; no clear D gene. The length of the CDR3 is 13 residues. The germline gives CDR1 SEHNR, CDR2 FQNEAQ (reference sequence). V was pared by 5 bases and J by 2 bases, with 10 bases between. In DNA, the CDR3 is TGTGCCAGCAGCGCCACAGAAACCTACGAGCAGTACTTC. It is translated as CASSATETYEQYF.

The rearrangement joins TRBV12-3 or TRBV12-4 to TRBJ2-7; D call uncertain. The V end lost 6 bases, the J end lost 7 bases, and 13 bases lay between the germline ends. The CDR3 runs 12 residues. Here the CDR3 reads CASSYTVIEQYF. The CDR3 DNA is TGTGCCAGCAGCTACACCGTCATAGAGCAGTACTTC.

The CDR3 sequence: CASSVPAGEVSIQYF. The DNA for the CDR3 is TGTGCCAGTAGTGTTCCCGCCGGAGAGGTCAGCATTCAGTACTTC. J is TRBJ2-4 and V is TRBV19, with D unresolved. CDR1 is LNHDA, CDR2 SQIVND, per germline (reference sequence). Trimming removed 5 bases from V and 9 bases from J, with 20 bases in between. The CDR3 sequence is 15 residues long.

This clonotype was counted a few times. The chain couples TRBV7-2 to TRBJ2-7; TRBD2 matches at 16 bases. Germline loops: CDR1 SGHTA, CDR2 FQGNSA. The CDR3 has 17 residues. V dropped 4 bases and J dropped 3; count of bases not matched to a gene: 6. This CDR3 reads CASSSGTSGGARYEQYF. CDR3 bases: TGTGCCAGCAGCTCCGGGACTAGCGGGGGGGCCCGCTACGAGCAGTACTTC.

The chain links TRBV7-8 to TRBJ1-3; possible D gene TRBD1, 5 bases. The CDR3 spans 16 residues. Per the germline V gene, CDR1 is SGHVS and CDR2 is FQNEAQ. Trimming cost V 1 base and J 2 bases, with 12 bases left between them. CDR3 DNA sequence: TGTGCCAGCAGCTTAGGGTTGGGGCGGACTGGAAACACCATATATTTT. Its protein is CASSLGLGRTGNTIYF.

This clonotype was seen only a few times. This chain uses TRBV27 with TRBJ2-5, with TRBD1 matching 7 bases. The V gene end was trimmed by 2 bases and the J gene end by 5 bases; junction bases not matched to a gene: 8. The CDR3 is made up of 15 amino acids. The germline CDR1 and CDR2 sequences are MNHEY and SMNVEV (reference sequence). CDR3 amino acids: CASSLVRGGRETQYF. CDR3 DNA: TGTGCCAGCAGTTTAGTTCGAGGGGGCAGGGAGACCCAGTACTTC.

The chain joins TRBV3-1 to TRBJ2-5; 15 nucleotides line up with TRBD2. This CDR3 spans 19 amino acids. The V segment lost 1 base and the J segment 3 bases; nucleotides outside the gene matches: 9. Germline V gene sequence: CDR1 LGHDT, CDR2 YNNKEL (reference sequence). CDR3 sequence: CASSQGTSGGAGSEETQYF. CDR3 bases: TGTGCCAGCAGCCAAGGGACTAGCGGGGGGGCCGGTTCAGAAGAGACCCAGTACTTC.

The rearrangement joins TRBV11-3 to TRBJ2-7; 7 nucleotides match TRBD1. CDR1 is SGHNT and CDR2 is YENEEA in the germline V gene. Trimming took 0 bases from V and 3 from J; bases not matched to a gene: 5. This CDR3 is 15 amino acids long. The CDR3 DNA reads as TGTGCCAGCAGCTTAGATACAGGGGATCTCTACGAGCAGTACTTC. It codes for CASSLDTGDLYEQYF.

The rearrangement links TRBV20-1 to TRBJ1-2; tentatively, D is TRBD1 (5 bases). CDR3 length: 13 residues. Trimming shortened V by 1 base and J by 5 bases, and 11 bases separated the two germline ends. CDR1 DFQATT and CDR2 SNEGSKA come from the germline V gene (reference sequence). Here the CDR3 DNA reads TGCAGTGCTAGAGCCGGCAGGGAATATGGCTACACCTTC. Its protein product is CSARAGREYGYTF.

This clonotype has only a few counts. V is TRBV6-5 and J is TRBJ2-3, with TRBD2 identical over 14 bases. This CDR3 region has 18 residues. The V gene end was trimmed by 8 bases and the J gene end by 1 base; junction bases not matched to a gene: 11. The V gene's germline CDR1 is MNHEY and CDR2 SVGAGI. CDR3 amino acids: CASRLATSGRARTDTQYF. CDR3 DNA: TGTGCCAGCCGCCTCGCGACTAGCGGGAGGGCCCGCACAGATACGCAGTATTTT.

CDR3 region: CASSTGQGLKSYEQYF. CDR3 in DNA: TGTGCCAGCAGCACAGGACAGGGGCTGAAGTCCTACGAGCAGTACTTC. The chain is built from TRBV5-4 and TRBJ2-7, with 9 bases fitting TRBD1. Germline V gene lookup returns CDR1 SGHNT and CDR2 YYREEE (reference sequence). The CDR3 runs to 16 residues. V lost 4 bases, J lost 1 base, and 9 bases stayed unmatched.

The rearrangement uses TRBV12-3 or TRBV12-4 and TRBJ2-1; 8 bases match TRBD1. There are 15 residues in the CDR3. V trimming: 5 bases; J trimming: 8 bases; junction bases outside the gene matches: 11. The CDR3 here is CASSTRTGFLYEQFF. The CDR3 DNA follows: TGTGCCAGCAGTACCAGGACAGGGTTCCTTTATGAGCAGTTCTTC.

V and J are TRBV11-2 and TRBJ2-1; the D is unclear. In germline, CDR1 is SGHAT, CDR2 FQNNGV. The CDR3 extends over 13 amino acids. Trimming shortened V by 2 bases and J by 9 bases, and 11 bases separated the two germline ends. The CDR3 coding sequence is TGTGCCAGCAGCTTAATCCAGAACCGTGAGCAGTTCTTC. Translation: CASSLIQNREQFF.

A few counts support this clonotype. The rearrangement uses TRBV4-1 and TRBJ1-6; D perhaps matches TRBD1 (6 bases). V was shortened by 2 bases and J by 7 bases, with 18 bases between the two germline ends. The CDR3 has 17 residues. Germline-derived CDR1 and CDR2 are MGHRA and YSYEKL. Here the CDR3 reads CASSQRGERLFNSPLHF. The CDR3 DNA follows: TGCGCCAGCAGCCAAAGGGGGGAACGCCTATTCAATTCACCCCTCCACTTT.

The gene calls are TRBV14 and TRBJ1-6; TRBD1 matches 7 bases. CDR3 length equals 15 residues. J lost 6 bases, V lost 4 bases, and 6 bases had no gene match. The germline CDR1 and CDR2 sequences are SGHDN and FVKESK. The CDR3 DNA reads TGTGCCAGCAGCCGAGACAGGGCCATTAATTCACCCCTCCACTTT. Translated, it gives CASSRDRAINSPLHF.

CDR3 in amino acids: CARRDRYNEQFF. The CDR3 region has the DNA TGTGCCAGAAGGGACAGGTACAATGAGCAGTTCTTC. The V gene is TRBV6-2 or TRBV6-3, the J gene TRBJ2-1; 8 positions agree with TRBD1. The CDR3 is 12 residues long. Germline V lookup: CDR1 MNHEY, CDR2 SVGEGT. J was trimmed by 4 bases and V by 9 bases; bases with no gene match: 2.

The rearrangement links TRBV10-3 to TRBJ2-7; TRBD1 or TRBD2 may be the D gene (5 bases each). This CDR3 spans 14 amino acids. Trimming removed 11 bases at V and 4 bases at J, with 21 bases between. Per the germline V gene, CDR1 is ENHRY and CDR2 is SYGVKD. CDR3 in amino acids: CAVHRDAQGYEQYF. CDR3 nucleotides: TGTGCCGTACACCGGGACGCTCAGGGATACGAGCAGTACTTC.

This clonotype came up many times. The V and J genes are TRBV7-2 and TRBJ1-4; D possibly corresponds to TRBD1 (6 bases). Between the trimmed V and J ends, which lost 2 bases and 4 bases, there was a span of 11 bases. Germline V gene lookup returns CDR1 SGHTA and CDR2 FQGNSA. This CDR3 contains 15 residues. In nucleotides, the CDR3 is TGTGCCAGCAGCTTAAGGATAGGGGGTAATGAAAAACTGTTTTTT. Its translation: CASSLRIGGNEKLFF. The full variable domain, with the rest looked up from reference TRBV7-2 and TRBJ1-4, is GAGVSQSPSNKVTEKGKDVELRCDPISGHTALYWYRQSLGQGLEFLIYFQGNSAPDKSGLPSDRFSAERTGGSVSTLTIQRTQQEDSAVYLCASSLRIGGNEKLFFGSGTQLSVL.

This clonotype was seen many times. The chain combines TRBV7-2 with TRBJ2-7; possible D gene TRBD1, 6 bases. V lost 4 bases, J lost 3 bases, and 7 bases lay in between. Germline V gene sequence: CDR1 SGHTA, CDR2 FQGNSA. The CDR3 is 12 amino acids. The CDR3 DNA is TGTGCCAGCAGCTCACAGGGCTACGAGCAGTACTTC. Translation gives CASSSQGYEQYF. Looking up the rest from reference TRBV7-2 and TRBJ2-7 gives the full variable domain: GAGVSQSPSNKVTEKGKDVELRCDPISGHTALYWYRQSLGQGLEFLIYFQGNSAPDKSGLPSDRFSAERTGGSVSTLTIQRTQQEDSAVYLCASSSQGYEQYFGPGTRLTVT.

This chain connects TRBV7-2 to TRBJ2-6, with TRBD2 identical over 7 bases. V shed 0 bases and J 1 base; nucleotides not matched to a gene: 3. CDR3 size: 17 residues. The germline CDR1 and CDR2 sequences are SGHTA and FQGNSA. In DNA form, the CDR3 reads TGTGCCAGCAGCTTAGCGGGAGGGCCTTCTGGGGCCAACGTCCTGACTTTC. Amino acids: CASSLAGGPSGANVLTF.

The J gene is TRBJ2-7, the V gene TRBV15; no clear D. Germline assignment: CDR1 LNHNV and CDR2 YYDKDF (reference sequence). Trimming pared 0 bases from V and 5 bases from J, leaving 8 bases between. The CDR3 totals 13 residues. The CDR3 spells CATSRENYHEQYF. The CDR3 nucleotides read TGTGCCACCAGCAGAGAGAACTACCACGAGCAGTACTTC.